The rows below give T cell receptor beta chains drawn from one sample of a study of cytomegalovirus exposure and HLA in healthy donors. The protocol was immunoSEQ multiplex PCR, while the TCRdb copy is restricted to in-frame clones and leaves out a portion. The table records around 70,000 clones, more than 75% of them present only once. Sequencing used PBMCs. The receptors here all came from a male donor in good health and CMV-seropositive. The CDR3 runs from the conserved cysteine through the conserved F or W. A D gene is named only where the DNA matches it firmly. Only part of the rows carry a size: once, few, many, or a class if the clone is expanded.

>.|TRBD1|TRBJ1-6|TRBV2
TGTGCCAGCAGACGAACCGACAGGGGGCCCCTCCACTTT
CASRRTDRGPLHF
>.|.|TRBJ2-2|TRBV6-5
TGTGCCAGCAGTTACCGAGAAACCGGGGAGCTGTTTTTT
CASSYRETGELFF
>once|.|TRBJ1-3|TRBV4-2
TGTGCCAGCAGCCGCGTCAGGCAAGAATCTGGAAACACCATATATTTT
CASSRVRQESGNTIYF
>.|.|TRBJ2-3|TRBV27
TGTGCCAGCAGTTTATCGAGAACTAGCCTCGCAGATACGCAGTATTTT
CASSLSRTSLADTQYF
>.|TRBD1|TRBJ2-5|TRBV7-2
TGTGCCAGCAGCAAGGACAGGGGGAACCAAGAGACCCAGTACTTC
CASSKDRGNQETQYF
>.|TRBD1|TRBJ1-5|TRBV7-2
TGTGCCAGCAGCTTAAAATGGGACAGGTTCAATCAGCCCCAGCATTTT
CASSLKWDRFNQPQHF
>.|TRBD2|TRBJ2-5|TRBV5-1
TGCGCCAGCAGCTTGGTTCCCAGCGGGAACCCTGGGGAGCAGTACTTC
CASSLVPSGNPGEQYF
>.|TRBD1|TRBJ2-6|TRBV27
TGTGCCAGCAGTGAACAGGGGGTGGGGCTCTCTGGGGCCAACGTCCTGACTTTC
CASSEQGVGLSGANVLTF
>few|TRBD1|TRBJ2-5|TRBV10-3
TGTGCCATCAGTGGGACAGGCCAAGAGACCCAGTACTTC
CAISGTGQETQYF
>.|.|TRBJ2-3|TRBV2
TGTGCCAGCAGTGGGCGACATGCTAGCACAGATACGCAGTATTTT
CASSGRHASTDTQYF
>.|.|TRBJ2-5|TRBV2
TGTGCCAGTCGACTGTCCGGAGAGACCCAGTACTTC
CASRLSGETQYF
>.|TRBD1|TRBJ2-7|TRBV14
TGTGCCAGCAGCCAAGTTCAGCAGGGGGCTAGAGAGCAGTACTTC
CASSQVQQGAREQYF
>.|.|TRBJ1-1|TRBV28
TGTGCCAGCAGTACGCCCGGCCTCGGGGGGGGTGAAGCTTTCTTT
CASSTPGLGGGEAFF
>.|.|TRBJ2-5|TRBV2
TGTGCCAGCAGTGAACACAGGTCCCAAGAGACCCAGTACTTC
CASSEHRSQETQYF
>.|TRBD1|TRBJ2-1|TRBV6-5
TGTGCCAGCAGTTACGGGACAGGGTACAATGAGCAGTTCTTC
CASSYGTGYNEQFF
>.|.|TRBJ1-2|TRBV18
TGTGCCAGCTCTCGACAGGCCCCGACCAACTATGGCTACACCTTC
CASSRQAPTNYGYTF
>few|.|TRBJ2-3|TRBV6-5
TGTGCCAGCAGTAAGCGAGGAGATACGCAGTATTTT
CASSKRGDTQYF
>.|TRBD1|TRBJ2-7|TRBV29-1
TGCAGCGTTCCGGACAGGGACGAGGGTGCGCAGTACTTC
CSVPDRDEGAQYF
>few|.|TRBJ1-5|TRBV2
TGTGCCAGCAGTCCCGGGGGGAAGTCCAATCAGCCCCAGCATTTT
CASSPGGKSNQPQHF
>.|.|TRBJ1-1|TRBV5-1
TGCGCCAGCGGCCAACAACCCAGTGGGGGCAACACTGAAGCTTTCTTT
CASGQQPSGGNTEAFF
>.|.|TRBJ1-2|TRBV6-5
TGTGCCAGCAGTTACCGTATACAGGGCATCGGCTATGGCTACACCTTC
CASSYRIQGIGYGYTF
>few|TRBD2|TRBJ2-1|TRBV19
TGTGCCAGTAGCGGCGGGGGAGCTGGGCGCAATGAGCAGTTCTTC
CASSGGGAGRNEQFF
>.|.|TRBJ1-6|TRBV2
TGTGCCAGCAGTGAGGACCTACAGGGAAGGTCACCCCTCCACTTT
CASSEDLQGRSPLHF
>.|.|TRBJ1-1|TRBV10-1
TGCGCCAGCAGTGAGAGGGACTCGGGGGGCACTGAAGCTTTCTTT
CASSERDSGGTEAFF
>.|.|TRBJ2-1|TRBV6-5
TGTGCCAGCAGTCCTAAACGGGAGCTATACAATGAGCAGTTCTTC
CASSPKRELYNEQFF
>.|TRBD2|TRBJ2-2|TRBV7-2
TGTGCCAGCAGTTTCGCCAAGGTAGCGGGGGATCACACCGGGGAGCTGTTTTTT
CASSFAKVAGDHTGELFF
>.|TRBD1|TRBJ1-3|TRBV27
TGTGCCAGCCTACAGGGGGCAGGAGGAAACACCATATATTTT
CASLQGAGGNTIYF
>.|.|TRBJ2-6|TRBV7-3
TGTGCCAGCAGCTTACAGGCTGGGGCCAACGTCCTGACTTTC
CASSLQAGANVLTF
>.|TRBD2|TRBJ2-1|TRBV5-1
TGCGCCAGCAGGCGGGAGAGCAACTACAATGAGCAGTTCTTC
CASRRESNYNEQFF
>.|.|TRBJ2-3|TRBV7-3
TGTGCCAGCAGCTTAAAGGGGGGGCCCATCCCGACAGATACGCAGTATTTT
CASSLKGGPIPTDTQYF
>.|TRBD1|TRBJ1-1|TRBV30
TGTGCCTGGAGTCCTCCCGGACAGGGAGGCACTGAAGCTTTCTTT
CAWSPPGQGGTEAFF
>.|TRBD2|TRBJ2-7|TRBV2
TGTGGCGGGAGAGGGTCCTACGAGCAGTACTTC
CGGRGSYEQYF
>.|TRBD1|TRBJ2-5|TRBV6-5
TGTGCCAGCACCGACAGGGGTCGGGAGACCCAGTACTTC
CASTDRGRETQYF
>.|.|TRBJ1-4|TRBV4-3
TGCGCCAGCAGCCAAGTGGCGACAGGCTCGAATGAAAAACTGTTTTTT
CASSQVATGSNEKLFF
>.|.|TRBJ2-1|TRBV29-1
TGCAGCGCCGCGGGGCAGTTGTACAATGAGCAGTTCTTC
CSAAGQLYNEQFF
>few|TRBD2|TRBJ2-1|TRBV5-1
TGCGCCAGCAGCGCCGCTAGCGGGCCCACTCGAGGTGAGCAGTTCTTC
CASSAASGPTRGEQFF
>.|.|TRBJ2-3|TRBV14
TGTGCCAGCAGCCCGGGACTTGTTCCCACAGATACGCAGTATTTT
CASSPGLVPTDTQYF
>.|TRBD2|TRBJ2-2|TRBV6-4
TGTGCCAGCCAGCGGGAAACGAACACCGGGGAGCTGTTTTTT
CASQRETNTGELFF
>.|TRBD2|TRBJ2-5|TRBV30
TGTGCCTGGAGTGTAGGTGCTAGCGGGAGTGTTGAGACCCAGTACTTC
CAWSVGASGSVETQYF
>.|.|TRBJ2-5|TRBV28
TGTGCCAGCAGTTATTCTTTCGGGACACGCTCCCAAGAGACCCAGTACTTC
CASSYSFGTRSQETQYF
>.|TRBD1|TRBJ1-2|TRBV28
TGTGCCAGCAGTTTGGCTAGGGACAGCGGCTACACCTTC
CASSLARDSGYTF
>few|TRBD1|TRBJ1-2|TRBV28
TGTGCCAGCAGTCCATCGGACAGGGTGGGTGGCTACACCTTC
CASSPSDRVGGYTF
>once|TRBD1|TRBJ2-7|TRBV23-1
TGCGCCAATCTGGACTTCCGGGACAGCAGCTCCTACGAGCAGTACTTC
CANLDFRDSSSYEQYF
>few|TRBD2|TRBJ2-3|TRBV29-1
TGCAGCGTCGGCGGGACTAGCGGGAGTGATACGCAGTATTTT
CSVGGTSGSDTQYF
>.|TRBD2|TRBJ2-7|TRBV14
TGTGCCAGCAGCCGTCGCACGGGGGGTTCTGACGAGCAGTACTTC
CASSRRTGGSDEQYF
>.|.|TRBJ1-2|TRBV28
TGTGCCAGCAGTTTATTGGGGGGAGGCTACACCTTC
CASSLLGGGYTF
>.|.|TRBJ1-5|TRBV27
TGTGCCAGCAGTTCTGGGGGGAAGGGGTTTAATCAGCCCCAGCATTTT
CASSSGGKGFNQPQHF
>.|.|TRBJ1-5|TRBV2
TGTGCCAGCAGTGGGGGGGGGATTAGCAATCAGCCCCAGCATTTT
CASSGGGISNQPQHF
>.|TRBD1|TRBJ1-1|TRBV7-9
TGTGCCAGCAGGCCAAAACTGGGGACAGAGAACACTGAAGCTTTCTTT
CASRPKLGTENTEAFF